The following is a T cell receptor beta chain sequence with its context. Germline assignment: CDR1 SQVTM and CDR2 ANQGSEA. The CDR3 consists of 16 residues. Deletions cut 3 bases from V and 2 bases from J, with 20 bases between. This sample is part of a study of blood T cell repertoires in COVID-19. About the study: Samples of COVID-19 (acute and convalescent) were obtained from the United States, Italy and Spain. PBMCs, B-cell-depleted T cells, or T cells were the source of the cDNA or gDNA that made up the material.

Original analysis: By means of reference gene primer amplification, nucleated cell counts were estimated. Assay: immunoSEQ multiplex PCR; the TCRdb copy retains only in-frame clones and omits some. Clone size and the V and J calls come from that table; the DNA yielded D and trimming. Seen here are roughly 350,000 clones, around 84% observed once, and the top ten hold roughly 3.9%. V usage is TRBV29-1 and J usage is TRBJ2-7; D perhaps matches TRBD2 (8 bases). What was sequenced was peripheral blood. The sequence derives from a woman aged 18-29 years with acute or convalescent COVID-19. CDR3 sequence: CSVDERGGQTPYEQYF. The CDR3 region has the DNA TGCAGCGTTGACGAACGGGGGGGACAGACTCCCTACGAGCAGTACTTC.